These 29 T cell receptor beta chains came from one sample sequenced in a study of HIV-infected children after antiretroviral therapy interruption. The sample's treatment: PENTA 11 planned treatment interruption arm or continuous ART arm. Unique molecular identifiers were included in an RNA-based 3' RACE TCR library. TCRdb independently ran MiXCR on the 3' RACE reads; one entry per CDR3 protein. The sample includes around 15,000 distinct CDR3 sequences, roughly 3.4% of them seen just once. Here the sequenced sample was CD45RA+ CD4+ T cells from PBMCs, taken from a donor given antiretroviral therapy, either interrupted or continuous. Subset described: naive CD4+ CD45RA+ CD45RO- T cells. Source of these receptors: a child aged 2 to 17 with HIV.

This clonotype is classed as medium-sized (0.01 to 0.1%). V usage is TRBV12-3 or TRBV12-4 and J usage is TRBJ1-1, with 7 nucleotides matching TRBD1. CDR3 length: 14 amino acids. The V gene end was trimmed by 6 bases and the J gene end by 1 base; junction bases not matched to a gene: 5. CDR3 DNA: TGTGCCAGCAGATCCGGGACAGAGAACACTGAAGCTTTCTTT. Its translation is CASRSGTENTEAFF.

This clonotype was counted ten times or more. This chain uses TRBV2 with TRBJ1-5; D is perhaps TRBD1 (6 bases). The CDR3 has 14 amino acids. V dropped 3 bases and J dropped 6 bases, with 12 bases sitting between them. The V gene's germline CDR1 is SNHLY and CDR2 FYNNEI. The CDR3 here is CASSDTGRRQPQHF. The CDR3 nucleotides read TGTGCCAGCAGTGACACAGGGAGACGTCAGCCCCAGCATTTT.

This clonotype was detected ten times or more. Written as DNA, the CDR3 is TGTGCCACCAGCGCGGGGGGACAGGGACCTAATTCACCCCTCCACTTT. This translates into CATSAGGQGPNSPLHF. The rearrangement joins TRBV24-1 to TRBJ1-6; TRBD1 aligns across 9 bases. Germline V gene sequence: CDR1 KGHDR, CDR2 SFDVKD. The CDR3 spans 16 residues. V lost 7 bases and J lost 6; bases outside the gene matches: 9.

The sample holds many counts of this clonotype. The chain has TRBV20-1 and TRBJ2-5, with D possibly being TRBD1 (6 bases). CDR3 length: 13 amino acids. Trimming removed 6 bases at V and 0 bases at J, with 11 bases between. Germline V gene sequence: CDR1 DFQATT, CDR2 SNEGSKA (reference sequence). The chain's CDR3 is CSAVGTYQETQYF. The CDR3 bases are TGCAGTGCCGTAGGGACATACCAAGAGACCCAGTACTTC.

In its sample, this clonotype ranks as medium-sized. This chain links TRBV20-1 with TRBJ2-1; D gene uncertain. The CDR3 has 14 residues. Trimming pared 2 bases from V and 1 base from J, leaving 9 bases between. Looked up from germline, CDR1 is DFQATT and CDR2 is SNEGSKA (reference sequence). CDR3 region: CSARSSASYNEQFF. CDR3 bases: TGCAGTGCTAGATCGTCCGCTTCCTACAATGAGCAGTTCTTC.

Many counts were recorded for this clonotype. The genes are TRBV6-5 and TRBJ1-5; TRBD1 aligns across 8 bases. The CDR3 totals 14 residues. Germline CDR1 MNHEY, CDR2 SVGAGI. The V and J ends lost 5 bases and 5 bases, in that order; junction bases with no gene match: 5. The CDR3 DNA reads as TGTGCCAGCAGTCCAGGGGGCGCGGATCAGCCCCAGCATTTT. It codes for CASSPGGADQPQHF.

The sample holds many counts of this clonotype. In DNA, the CDR3 is TGTGCCAGCAGCTTTGAAGGCAATCAGCCCCAGCATTTT. Translated: CASSFEGNQPQHF. This chain connects TRBV7-9 to TRBJ1-5, with D unresolved. Trimming took 3 bases from V and 2 from J, leaving 5 bases between them. Germline V gives CDR1 SEHNR, CDR2 FQNEAQ (reference sequence). The CDR3 runs 13 residues.

This clonotype was found many times. The chain joins TRBV2 to TRBJ2-7; no definite D call. Germline CDR1 reads SNHLY; CDR2 reads FYNNEI. The V gene lost 9 bases and the J gene lost 3 bases, with 15 bases spanning the gap. The CDR3 length is 13 residues. This CDR3 reads CASLTLRDYEQYF. CDR3 nucleotides: TGTGCCAGTTTGACATTAAGGGACTACGAGCAGTACTTC.

This clonotype was counted many times. A single base separates this from a much larger clone, so it may be a read error. Lacking the conserved final phenylalanine or tryptophan, this CDR3 likely reflects a read error. J is TRBJ1-1 and V is TRBV5-6, with a tentative D call TRBD1 (5 bases). This CDR3 has 15 residues. Per germline, CDR1 SGHDT and CDR2 YYEEEE. V dropped 4 bases and J dropped 3 bases, with 16 bases sitting between them. The CDR3 DNA reads as TGTGCCAGCAGCCCTGCTCCGGGACGGGACACTGAAGCTTTCCTT. Its translation: CASSPAPGRDTEAFL.

This clonotype has a count of ten or more. This sequence joins TRBV10-1 and TRBJ1-1; D is perhaps TRBD1 (6 bases). The CDR3 extends over 14 amino acids. Germline V gene sequence: CDR1 WNHNN, CDR2 SYGVQD (reference sequence). Between the trimmed V and J ends, which lost 2 bases and 8 bases, there was a span of 15 bases. The CDR3 sequence is CASSEGGQGNEAFF. The CDR3 DNA reads TGCGCCAGCAGTGAGGGGGGTCAGGGGAACGAAGCTTTCTTT.

This clonotype was seen ten or more times. The chain employs TRBV19 and TRBJ1-1; 7 nucleotides line up with TRBD1. The CDR3 length is 13 residues. With 5 bases clipped from V and 4 bases from J, the junction kept 4 bases outside the gene matches. Germline assignment: CDR1 LNHDA and CDR2 SQIVND (reference sequence). Here the CDR3 DNA reads TGTGCCAGTAGTTATAGGGGGCGCACTGAAGCTTTCTTT. The encoded protein is CASSYRGRTEAFF.

This rearrangement joins TRBV19 to TRBJ1-5; 9 nucleotides match TRBD1. V lost 7 bases to trimming and J lost 1 base; unmatched junction nucleotides: 17. This CDR3 has 19 residues. Germline lookup yields CDR1 LNHDA and CDR2 SQIVND (reference sequence). CDR3 protein: CASTVTEGTGFLSNQPQHF. The CDR3 DNA reads as TGTGCCAGTACTGTCACGGAGGGGACAGGGTTTTTAAGCAATCAGCCCCAGCATTTT.

The table lists this clonotype with many counts. A read error may account for a junction end that differs from germline. This chain uses TRBV19 with TRBJ2-5; D could derive from TRBD1 or TRBD2 (5 bases each). Germline CDR1 is LNHDA and CDR2 is SQIVND (reference sequence). This CDR3 has 14 residues. In nucleotides, the CDR3 is TGTGCCAGTAGTATTCGGGGACCCCAAAAGACCCAGTACTTC. The encoded protein is CASSIRGPQKTQYF.

Remarks on this clonotype: The junction shows a germline mismatch at one end, possibly a read error. The rearrangement uses TRBV12-3 or TRBV12-4 and TRBJ2-7; weak D call: TRBD2 (6 bases). This CDR3 region has 13 residues. CDR3 region: CASSFLGGDEQYF. DNA of the CDR3: TGTGCAAGCAGCTTTCTGGGGGGAGATGAACAGTACTTC.

There are many counts of this clonotype. The J gene is TRBJ2-3, the V gene TRBV4-2, with TRBD2 as a possible D gene (6 bases). V gave up 7 bases and J gave up 5 bases, with 19 bases separating them. Germline V gives CDR1 LGHNA, CDR2 YNFKEQ. CDR3 length: 15 residues. The CDR3 sequence is CASTAKAGPGDTQYF. The CDR3 DNA reads as TGTGCCAGCACCGCGAAGGCGGGGCCTGGAGATACGCAGTATTTT.

About this clonotype: Being one base from a much bigger clone, this may be a read error. The chain is built from TRBV5-1 and TRBJ1-4; D may be TRBD1 (6 bases). The CDR3 spans 15 residues. Trimming shortened V by 4 bases and J by 3 bases, and 13 bases separated the two germline ends. Germline lookup yields CDR1 SGHRS and CDR2 YFSETQ. The CDR3 reads CASSVAGQSNEKLFF. As DNA, the CDR3 is TGCGCCAGCAGCGTGGCCGGACAGTCTAATGAAAAACTGTTTTTT.

This clonotype was seen many times. The chain employs TRBV28 and TRBJ2-3, with D unresolved. Germline V gives CDR1 MDHEN, CDR2 SYDVKM. With 2 bases removed from V and 6 bases from J, the gap between germline ends came to 6 bases. The CDR3 has 12 amino acids. The CDR3, as DNA: TGTGCCAGCAGTTTAAGGTTGGATACGCAGTATTTT. It specifies CASSLRLDTQYF. The full variable domain, rest sourced from reference TRBV28 and TRBJ2-3, is DVKVTQSSRYLVKRTGEKVFLECVQDMDHENMFWYRQDPGLGLRLIYFSYDVKMKEKGDIPEGYSVSREKKERFSLILESASTNQTSMYLCASSLRLDTQYFGPGTRLTVL.

This clonotype has ten or more counts. J is TRBJ1-1 and V is TRBV7-2, with a possible D match to TRBD1 (5 bases). V was trimmed by 4 bases and J by 7 bases, leaving 28 bases between them. This CDR3 is built from 18 residues. CDR1 and CDR2 (germline): SGHTA, FQGNSA. This CDR3 is CASSSVGWGSKTKNEAFF. In DNA, the CDR3 is TGTGCCAGCAGCTCAGTAGGTTGGGGGTCCAAAACAAAGAATGAAGCTTTCTTT. The full variable domain, rest sourced from reference TRBV7-2 and TRBJ1-1, is GAGVSQSPSNKVTEKGKDVELRCDPISGHTALYWYRQSLGQGLEFLIYFQGNSAPDKSGLPSDRFSAERTGGSVSTLTIQRTQQEDSAVYLCASSSVGWGSKTKNEAFFGQGTRLTVV.

This clonotype has only a few counts. The rearrangement joins TRBV7-4 to TRBJ2-3, with a weak D call TRBD2 (5 bases). This CDR3 has 15 residues. Between the trimmed V and J ends, which lost 5 bases and 2 bases, there was a span of 14 bases. Germline CDR1 and CDR2: SGHVT and SQSDAQ. The CDR3 DNA reads TGTGCCAGCAGCCCGTCGGGGTTCCCCACAGATACGCAGTATTTT. Protein sequence: CASSPSGFPTDTQYF.

This clonotype has at least ten counts. This chain uses TRBV30 with TRBJ1-2, with a weak D call TRBD1 (6 bases). Trimming took off 4 bases at V and 4 bases at J, with 13 bases between the two ends. The CDR3 is 13 amino acids. Per the germline V gene, CDR1 is GTSNPN and CDR2 is SVGIG (reference sequence). CDR3 DNA sequence: TGTGCCTGGAAAGGGAGGGGGATCTATGGCTACACCTTC. Its translation is CAWKGRGIYGYTF.

The table lists this clonotype with many counts. This chain connects TRBV28 to TRBJ2-3; tentative D call: TRBD2 (5 bases). V was pared by 1 base and J by 2 bases, with 13 bases between. The CDR3 has 16 amino acids. The germline gives CDR1 MDHEN, CDR2 SYDVKM. The CDR3 sequence is CASSLYGVRLTDTQYF. CDR3 bases: TGTGCCAGCAGTTTATACGGGGTCCGGCTCACAGATACGCAGTATTTT. The full variable domain, its missing parts supplied by reference TRBV28 and TRBJ2-3, is DVKVTQSSRYLVKRTGEKVFLECVQDMDHENMFWYRQDPGLGLRLIYFSYDVKMKEKGDIPEGYSVSREKKERFSLILESASTNQTSMYLCASSLYGVRLTDTQYFGPGTRLTVL.

This clonotype was seen many times. The CDR3, as DNA: TGCAGTGCTAGACGCGACTATTACACAGATACGCAGTATTTT. This codes for CSARRDYYTDTQYF. This chain connects TRBV20-1 to TRBJ2-3; maybe TRBD2 (5 bases). The V end lost 2 bases, the J end lost 2 bases, and 11 bases lay between the germline ends. The CDR3 consists of 14 residues. Germline-derived CDR1 and CDR2 are DFQATT and SNEGSKA (reference sequence).

This clonotype was counted ten times or more. This sequence joins TRBV20-1 and TRBJ2-3, with D perhaps matching TRBD1 (5 bases). CDR3 length: 14 amino acids. Germline V gene sequence: CDR1 DFQATT, CDR2 SNEGSKA (reference sequence). The V end lost 5 bases, the J end lost 2 bases, and 14 bases lay between the germline ends. As DNA, the CDR3 is TGCAGTGCTCGACAGTATTCTAACACAGATACGCAGTATTTT. Amino acid sequence: CSARQYSNTDTQYF.

This clonotype was seen ten or more times. The rearrangement uses TRBV5-1 and TRBJ1-2; 10 bases match TRBD1. The germline V gene has CDR1 SGHRS and CDR2 YFSETQ. This CDR3 spans 15 amino acids. V shed 7 bases and J 6 bases; nucleotides not matched to a gene: 12. The CDR3 spells CASGDRDRGTDGYTF. Here the CDR3 DNA reads TGCGCCAGCGGCGACCGGGACAGGGGAACGGATGGCTACACCTTC. The full variable domain, its missing parts supplied by reference TRBV5-1 and TRBJ1-2, is KAGVTQTPRYLIKTRGQQVTLSCSPISGHRSVSWYQQTPGQGLQFLFEYFSETQRNKGNFPGRFSGRQFSNSRSEMNVSTLELGDSALYLCASGDRDRGTDGYTFGSGTRLTVV.

This clonotype was seen at least ten times. The V and J genes are TRBV20-1 and TRBJ2-3, with 12 positions matching TRBD2. V dropped 6 bases and J dropped 2; count of bases not matched to a gene: 6. Germline-derived CDR1 and CDR2 are DFQATT and SNEGSKA (reference sequence). The CDR3 covers 15 residues. The DNA for the CDR3 is TGCAGTGCGCGGACTAGCGGGGCGAACACAGATACGCAGTATTTT. This encodes CSARTSGANTDTQYF.

This clonotype was picked up many times. V gene TRBV10-3 combines with J gene TRBJ2-5; D might be TRBD2 (5 bases). The V and J ends lost 3 bases and 3 bases respectively, with 8 bases between them. This CDR3 has 13 amino acids. The germline V gene has CDR1 ENHRY and CDR2 SYGVKD. CDR3 region: CAISEGGEETQYF. CDR3 coding DNA: TGTGCCATCAGTGAAGGAGGCGAAGAGACCCAGTACTTC.

This clonotype showed up many times. The chain links TRBV11-3 to TRBJ2-3; 9 bases map to TRBD2. The CDR3 totals 15 residues. J gave up 2 bases and V 4 bases, and 4 bases lay outside the gene matches. Germline values: CDR1 SGHNT, CDR2 YENEEA. The DNA for the CDR3 is TGTGCCAGCAGCTCGGGACTAGCCCTCACAGATACGCAGTATTTT. Amino acid sequence: CASSSGLALTDTQYF.

This clonotype appeared many times. The chain is built from TRBV6-1 and TRBJ2-3; D tentatively reads TRBD1 or TRBD2 (5 bases each). V lost 6 bases to trimming and J lost 2 bases, with 15 bases between them. CDR3 size: 15 residues. Germline CDR1 MNHNS, CDR2 SASEGT. Here the CDR3 reads CASRVDWGYTDTQYF. The CDR3 DNA reads TGTGCCAGCAGAGTGGACTGGGGCTACACAGATACGCAGTATTTT.

There are many counts of this clonotype. The chain links TRBV4-2 to TRBJ1-1, with a possible D match to TRBD1 (5 bases). The CDR3 extends over 18 amino acids. Trimming cost V 4 bases and J 10 bases, with 31 bases left between them. Germline assignment: CDR1 LGHNA and CDR2 YNFKEQ. The DNA of the CDR3 is TGTGCCAGCAGCCGAACTGAATTACCCTCTCAGGGTAGGGGCCGAGCTTTCTTT. This codes for CASSRTELPSQGRGRAFF.